This T cell receptor (beta chain) was recorded in a study of blood T cell repertoires in COVID-19. The table came from immunoSEQ multiplex PCR; TCRdb's copy has only in-frame clones and leaves some out. The top ten hold 1.9% of the sample, which has about 300,000 clones, around 85% seen once. This CDR3 contains 15 residues. The J segment lost 9 bases and the V segment lost 5 bases, leaving 7 bases of the junction unmatched. Germline V CDR1 and CDR2: SGHTA, FQGTGA. The study recruited people aged roughly 18 to 95 years across around 24 US areas. Cohorts were based on clinical histories the participants reported.

The material sequenced was PBMCs or T cells enriched from blood (not recorded which). The rearrangement links TRBV7-3 to TRBJ2-1; 13 nucleotides agree with TRBD2. This clonotype originated in a woman in her twenties or thirties who had been exposed to COVID-19. CDR3 sequence: CASSLTSGGLREQFF. Written as DNA, the CDR3 is TGTGCCAGCAGCCTGACTAGCGGGGGGTTGCGTGAGCAGTTCTTC.